The present TCR beta chain was sequenced within a study of T cells expressing NK-cell markers. Reanalyzing the 5' RACE reads, TCRdb keeps one entry per CDR3 protein, without DNA. This table lists about 150,000 distinct CDR3 sequences. This CDR3 has 13 residues. Germline V CDR1 and CDR2: LGHNA, YSLEER. Sequencing was performed on blood T cells: a sorted CD56 or NKG2C T cell subset, CD4+ or CD8+ T cells, or bulk PBMC T cells (not recorded which). This sequence originates from a man between 18 and 35 years old in good health. The rearrangement links TRBV4-3 to TRBJ2-1; TCRdb's D call, TRBD2, is unchecked because there is no DNA. The CDR3 loop reads CASSQGASYEQFF.